The clone carrying this T cell receptor beta chain showed up just a few times. Its antigen is still unknown. This sample is part of a study of beta chain features in type 1 diabetes. Since all of the isolated RNA was reverse transcribed, expressed TCRB transcripts were what got sequenced. Some clones are missing from TCRdb's copy, which holds only in-frame ones; the method was immunoSEQ multiplex PCR. The sample has 130,000 to 150,000 clones, under 11% seen once. Sorting of CD4+ naive, central memory, regulatory and stem cell-like memory cells was performed via CD45RO/CCR7/CD25/CD127/CD95/CD27. Study-wide results and limits: Moderately but significantly shorter TCRB CDR3s were found in Type 1 diabetes patients in all four CD4+ subsets. When VDJ junctions were examined, type 1 diabetes patients showed fewer insertions and more deletions.

The TCR originated in a man aged 18 to 35 in good health. Sequenced material: naive CD4+ T cells from blood.

CDR3 coding DNA: TGTGCCAGCAGCTCGACTAGCCTTCTCGATGAGCAGTTCTTC. Translating gives CASSSTSLLDEQFF. The chain joins TRBV11-2 to TRBJ2-1; 7 bases agree with TRBD2. Germline trimming cut 4 bases from V and 8 bases from J; bases unmatched to any gene: 8. The CDR3 is 14 residues long. Germline CDR1 and CDR2: SGHAT and FQNNGV.